In its sample, the clone carrying this T cell receptor beta chain was seen a few times. These data come from a study of T-cell reconstitution after alpha-beta-depleted transplantation in children. TCRbeta library construction was performed incorporating unique molecular identifiers. TCRdb reprocessed the PCR reads via MiXCR and lists one record per CDR3 protein. Of 500,000 or so distinct CDR3 sequences listed, 32% are singletons. The CDR3 is 11 amino acids. In germline, CDR1 is DFQATT, CDR2 SNEGSKA (reference sequence). V was cut by 3 bases and J by 4 bases, with 6 bases left in between. The TCR was taken from a human donor who donated a stem cell graft to a child with aplastic anemia. The source was PBMCs from the stem cell graft donor, collected from the stem cell graft. The rearrangement links TRBV20-1 to TRBJ1-2; D is uncertain. As DNA, the CDR3 is TGCAGTGCTAGTGACGGCTATGGCTACACCTTC. Amino acid sequence: CSASDGYGYTF.